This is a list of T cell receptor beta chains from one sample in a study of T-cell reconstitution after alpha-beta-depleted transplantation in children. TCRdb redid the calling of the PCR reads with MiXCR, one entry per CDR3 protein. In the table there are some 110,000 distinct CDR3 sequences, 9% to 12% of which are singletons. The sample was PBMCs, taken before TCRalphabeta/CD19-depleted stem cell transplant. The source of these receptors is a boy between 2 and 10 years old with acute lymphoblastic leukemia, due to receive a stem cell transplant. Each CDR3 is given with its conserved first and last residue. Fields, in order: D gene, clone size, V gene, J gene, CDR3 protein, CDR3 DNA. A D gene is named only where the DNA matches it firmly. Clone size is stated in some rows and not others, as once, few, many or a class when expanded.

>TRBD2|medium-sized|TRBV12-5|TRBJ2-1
CASAPGGPSYNEQFF
TGTGCTAGTGCCCCGGGGGGACCTTCCTACAATGAGCAGTTCTTC
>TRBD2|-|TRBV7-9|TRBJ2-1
CASTRGGDEQFF
TGTGCCAGCACCCGGGGGGGCGATGAGCAGTTCTTC
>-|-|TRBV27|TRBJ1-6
CASSLGTASALHF
TGTGCCAGCAGCCTGGGGACGGCCTCGGCCCTCCACTTT
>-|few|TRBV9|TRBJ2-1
CASTPVGGTLYNEQFF
TGTGCCAGCACCCCTGTAGGAGGGACCCTCTACAATGAGCAGTTCTTC
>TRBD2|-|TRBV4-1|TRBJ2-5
CASSQDRGTSGRAREETQYF
TGCGCCAGCAGCCAAGACCGCGGGACTAGCGGGAGGGCCAGGGAAGAGACCCAGTACTTC
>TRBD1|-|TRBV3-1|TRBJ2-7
CASCLSQGASYEQYF
TGTGCCTCCTGCCTTTCTCAGGGGGCGAGTTACGAGCAGTACTTC
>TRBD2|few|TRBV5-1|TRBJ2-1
CASSRGVAGGPYNEQFF
TGCGCCAGCAGCCGGGGGGTAGCGGGAGGCCCCTACAATGAGCAGTTCTTC
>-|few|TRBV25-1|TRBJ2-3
CASSDPRELRGTQYF
TGTGCCAGCAGTGACCCCCGGGAGCTGAGGGGTACGCAGTATTTT
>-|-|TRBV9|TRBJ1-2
CASTPVSGANGYTF
TGTGCCAGCACCCCCGTGTCGGGGGCAAATGGCTACACCTTC
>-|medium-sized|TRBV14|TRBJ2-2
CASSQVRGHGGELFF
TGTGCCAGCAGCCAAGTTCGGGGGCACGGCGGGGAGCTGTTTTTT
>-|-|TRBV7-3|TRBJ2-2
CASSLTPPGNTGELFF
TGTGCCAGCAGCTTAACCCCCCCGGGGAACACCGGGGAGCTGTTTTTT
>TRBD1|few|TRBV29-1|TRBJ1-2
CSVVGDSSNYGYTF
TGCAGCGTTGTCGGGGACAGCTCTAACTATGGCTACACCTTC
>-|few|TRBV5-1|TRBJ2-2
CASSSLVQGELFF
TGCGCCAGCAGCTCCCTCGTCCAGGGGGAGCTGTTTTTT
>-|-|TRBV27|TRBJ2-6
CASAAQRIPTSGANVLTF
TGTGCCAGCGCCGCCCAGAGAATCCCTACCTCTGGGGCCAACGTCCTGACTTTC
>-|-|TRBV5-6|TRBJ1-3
CASGFGRGNTIYF
TGTGCCAGCGGCTTCGGTCGTGGAAACACCATATATTTT
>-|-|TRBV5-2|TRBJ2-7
CAMGPGGLYEQYF
TGTGCCATGGGCCCCGGGGGGCTATACGAGCAGTACTTC
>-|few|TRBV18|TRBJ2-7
CASSPLRDAGYEQYF
TGTGCCAGCTCACCATTAAGGGATGCAGGCTACGAGCAGTACTTC
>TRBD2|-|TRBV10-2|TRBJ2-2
CASSDMTQASGPNTGELFF
TGCGCCAGCAGTGATATGACCCAGGCTAGCGGGCCGAACACCGGGGAGCTGTTTTTT
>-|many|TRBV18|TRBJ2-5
CASSPVGAETQYF
TGTGCCAGCTCACCTGTGGGCGCAGAGACCCAGTACTTC
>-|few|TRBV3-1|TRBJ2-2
CASSQRSVAIFGELFF
TGTGCCAGCAGCCAGAGGAGCGTCGCTATTTTCGGGGAGCTGTTTTTT
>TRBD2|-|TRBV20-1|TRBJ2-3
CSASTGGPGTDTQYF
TGCAGTGCTAGTACGGGAGGGCCGGGCACAGATACGCAGTATTTT
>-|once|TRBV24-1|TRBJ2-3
CATSEPWTSSTDTQYF
TGTGCCACCAGTGAACCGTGGACTTCTAGCACAGATACGCAGTATTTT
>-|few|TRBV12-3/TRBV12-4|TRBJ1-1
CASRRGTEFEAFF
TGTGCCAGCAGAAGAGGGACTGAGTTTGAAGCTTTCTTT
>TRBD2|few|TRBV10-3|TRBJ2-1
CAISGLAGVGEQFF
TGTGCCATCAGCGGACTAGCGGGAGTTGGTGAGCAGTTCTTC
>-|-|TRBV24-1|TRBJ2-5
CATSVRRDQETQYF
TGTGCCACCAGTGTCCGGCGAGACCAAGAGACCCAGTACTTC
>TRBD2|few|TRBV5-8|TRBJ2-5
CASSSGLAVQETQYF
TGTGCCAGCAGCTCCGGACTAGCGGTTCAAGAGACCCAGTACTTC
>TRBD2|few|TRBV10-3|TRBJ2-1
CAISESGASGSSSNEQFF
TGTGCCATCAGTGAGTCTGGGGCTAGCGGGAGTAGTTCGAATGAGCAGTTCTTC
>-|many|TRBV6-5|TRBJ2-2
CASRAPGRQNTGELFF
TGTGCCAGCAGAGCCCCCGGGAGACAGAACACCGGGGAGCTGTTTTTT
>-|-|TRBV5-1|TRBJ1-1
CASSLAGGQRGEAFF
TGCGCCAGCAGCTTGGCCGGGGGGCAAAGGGGCGAAGCTTTCTTT
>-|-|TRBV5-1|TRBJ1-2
CASSLLGSSGYTF
TGCGCCAGCAGCTTACTGGGATCGAGTGGCTACACCTTC
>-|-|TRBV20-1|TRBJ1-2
CSAVPGGPYSNYGYTF
TGCAGTGCGGTCCCTGGGGGGCCGTACTCTAACTATGGCTACACCTTC
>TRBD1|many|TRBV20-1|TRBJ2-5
CSAFTGVSETQYF
TGCAGTGCTTTTACAGGGGTTTCTGAGACCCAGTACTTC